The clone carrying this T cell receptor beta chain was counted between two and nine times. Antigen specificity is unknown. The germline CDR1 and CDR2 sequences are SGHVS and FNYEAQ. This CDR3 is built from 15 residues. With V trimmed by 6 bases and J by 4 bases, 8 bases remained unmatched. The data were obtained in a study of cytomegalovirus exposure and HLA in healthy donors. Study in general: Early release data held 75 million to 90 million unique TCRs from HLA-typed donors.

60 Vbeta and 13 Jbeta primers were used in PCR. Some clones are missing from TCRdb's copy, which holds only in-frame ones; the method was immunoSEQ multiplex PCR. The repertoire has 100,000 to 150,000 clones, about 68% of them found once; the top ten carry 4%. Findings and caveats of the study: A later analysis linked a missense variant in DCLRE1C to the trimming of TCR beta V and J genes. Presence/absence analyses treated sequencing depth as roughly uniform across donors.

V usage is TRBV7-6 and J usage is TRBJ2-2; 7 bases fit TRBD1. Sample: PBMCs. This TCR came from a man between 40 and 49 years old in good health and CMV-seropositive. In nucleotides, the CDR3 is TGTGCCAGCAGGAAAGACAGGGCGAGCACCGGGGAGCTGTTTTTT. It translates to CASRKDRASTGELFF.